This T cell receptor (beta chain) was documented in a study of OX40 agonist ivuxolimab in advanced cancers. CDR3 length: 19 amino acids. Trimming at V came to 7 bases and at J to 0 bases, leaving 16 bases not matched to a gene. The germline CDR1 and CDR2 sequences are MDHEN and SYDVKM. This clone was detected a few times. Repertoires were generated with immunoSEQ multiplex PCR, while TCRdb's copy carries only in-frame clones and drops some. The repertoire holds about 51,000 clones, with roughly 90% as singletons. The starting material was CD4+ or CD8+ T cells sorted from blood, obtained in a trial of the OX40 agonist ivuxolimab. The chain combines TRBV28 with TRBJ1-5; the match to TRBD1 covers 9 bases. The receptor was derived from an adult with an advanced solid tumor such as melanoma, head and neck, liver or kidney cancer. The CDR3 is CASTVSPGQGDDSNQPQHF. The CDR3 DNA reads TGTGCCAGCACCGTCTCCCCGGGACAGGGTGACGATAGCAATCAGCCCCAGCATTTT.